Given below is one TCR beta chain in context. The entry originates in a study of monozygotic twins with inflammatory bowel disease. From its re-call of the 5' RACE reads, TCRdb lists each CDR3 protein once, without DNA. The record lists around 200,000 distinct CDR3 sequences, of which the ten most abundant hold roughly 1.5%. Germline V lookup: CDR1 SGHVS, CDR2 FQNEAQ. The CDR3 has 15 amino acids. The chain is built from TRBV7-8 and TRBJ1-1. The sequenced sample consisted of blood. This clonotype was obtained from a human donor with ulcerative colitis or Crohn's disease, or a healthy co-twin of an affected twin (not recorded which). CDR3 in amino acids: CASSLRSITSTEAFF.